These 9 T cell receptor beta chains share one sample of origin, sequenced in a study of response to subunit inactivated influenza vaccine (dated by TCRdb to 2016 to 2018). Library preparation was by RT-PCR. Data came from an Illumina HiSeq 2500. TCRdb's own reprocessing of the public reads used fastp at Q25 and MiXCR and kept productive beta chains. Each record represents a unique CDR3 protein, reported with the most common genes and DNA among its rows. For this sample the table gives a few hundred thousand distinct CDR3 sequences, of which less than 25% were detected only once. More than 8.5% of the sample is held by the ten biggest clonotypes. Sequencing used PBMCs from blood, obtained around 22 months after vaccination. The receptors were gathered from a man between 50 and 69 years old who received an inactivated influenza vaccine. Donor details come from another sample of the same person, matched by shared clones.

This clonotype was seen repeatedly, ten times or more. The chain carries TRBV3-1 and TRBJ1-6, with D uncertain. Germline CDR1 reads LGHDT; CDR2 reads YNNKEL (reference sequence). V dropped 2 bases and J dropped 11 bases, with 19 bases sitting between them. This CDR3 is 16 amino acids long. The CDR3 loop is CASSQTAAVMRAPLHF. CDR3 sequence (DNA): TGTGCCAGCAGCCAAACCGCGGCCGTCATGAGGGCACCCCTCCACTTT.

Concerning this clonotype itself: A clone one base away is much larger, so this may be a read error. The CDR3 loop reads CASSLLAGGSHEQYF. The CDR3 nucleotides are TGTGCCAGCAGCTTATTAGCGGGAGGCTCCCACGAGCAGTACTTC. The rearrangement uses TRBV5-6 and TRBJ2-7; 10 nucleotides line up with TRBD2. This CDR3 comprises 15 residues. Looked up from germline, CDR1 is SGHDT and CDR2 is YYEEEE. The variable domain in full, completed from reference TRBV5-6 and TRBJ2-7, reads DAGVTQSPTHLIKTRGQQVTLRCSPKSGHDTVSWYQQALGQGPQFIFQYYEEEERQRGNFPDRFSGHQFPNYSSELNVNALLLGDSALYLCASSLLAGGSHEQYFGPGTRLTVT.

This clonotype occurred many times. This rearrangement joins TRBV27 to TRBJ1-1; D unclear. V lost 0 bases, J lost 0 bases, and 5 bases lay in between. Germline CDR1 is MNHEY and CDR2 is SMNVEV (reference sequence). CDR3 length: 14 residues. The CDR3 loop reads CASSLSILNTEAFF. The CDR3 DNA reads TGTGCCAGCAGTTTATCTATTCTGAACACTGAAGCTTTCTTT.

The chain's CDR3 is CASSQETGISQPQHF. Written as DNA, the CDR3 is TGCGCCAGCAGCCAAGAGACAGGGATATCTCAGCCCCAGCATTTT. The chain recombines TRBV4-1 with TRBJ1-5; 7 bases match TRBD1. This CDR3 has 15 residues. With V trimmed by 0 bases and J by 6 bases, 5 bases remained unmatched. The germline CDR1 and CDR2 sequences are MGHRA and YSYEKL.

This clonotype was recorded at least ten times. The chain has TRBV5-5 and TRBJ1-6; 9 bases align to TRBD1. Germline-derived CDR1 and CDR2 are SGHKS and YYEKEE (reference sequence). The CDR3 extends over 15 amino acids. Trimming took 4 bases from V and 7 from J; bases not matched to a gene: 6. The CDR3 reads CASSIGQGPNSPLHF. The CDR3 DNA sequence: TGTGCCAGCAGCATAGGACAGGGGCCGAATTCACCCCTCCACTTT.

A few counts support this clonotype. The rearrangement joins TRBV9 to TRBJ2-2, with D unresolved. The CDR3 has 17 residues. Germline V CDR1 and CDR2: SGDLS, YYNGEE. The V end lost 2 bases, the J end lost 0 bases, and 14 bases lay between the germline ends. In DNA, the CDR3 is TGTGCCAGCAGCGTTCCCGATGGGGAACCGAACACCGGGGAGCTGTTTTTT. Its protein product is CASSVPDGEPNTGELFF.

In this sample, this clonotype turned up a few times. The chain links TRBV7-9 to TRBJ2-2; D is unresolved. Trimming stripped 0 bases from V and 14 bases from J, with 4 bases between. The CDR3 has 10 amino acids. Per the germline V gene, CDR1 is SEHNR and CDR2 is FQNEAQ (reference sequence). Here the CDR3 reads CASSLAPLFF. As DNA, the CDR3 is TGTGCCAGCAGCTTAGCTCCACTGTTTTTT.

A few counts support this clonotype. V usage is TRBV7-9 and J usage is TRBJ1-6; D call uncertain. Trimming shortened V by 2 bases and J by 10 bases, and 9 bases separated the two germline ends. The CDR3 has 13 amino acids. Germline CDR1 and CDR2: SEHNR and FQNEAQ (reference sequence). The CDR3 here is CASSLTTDSPLHF. The CDR3 DNA is TGTGCCAGCAGCTTAACAACAGACTCACCCCTCCACTTT.

The chain has TRBV18 and TRBJ1-2; 8 nucleotides match TRBD1. CDR3 length: 15 amino acids. V shed 0 bases and J 7 bases; nucleotides not matched to a gene: 7. Germline values: CDR1 KGHSH, CDR2 LQKENI. In DNA, the CDR3 is TGTGCCAGCTCACCACCGTTTGGACAGGGAGGTGGCTACACCTTC. Translated: CASSPPFGQGGGYTF.